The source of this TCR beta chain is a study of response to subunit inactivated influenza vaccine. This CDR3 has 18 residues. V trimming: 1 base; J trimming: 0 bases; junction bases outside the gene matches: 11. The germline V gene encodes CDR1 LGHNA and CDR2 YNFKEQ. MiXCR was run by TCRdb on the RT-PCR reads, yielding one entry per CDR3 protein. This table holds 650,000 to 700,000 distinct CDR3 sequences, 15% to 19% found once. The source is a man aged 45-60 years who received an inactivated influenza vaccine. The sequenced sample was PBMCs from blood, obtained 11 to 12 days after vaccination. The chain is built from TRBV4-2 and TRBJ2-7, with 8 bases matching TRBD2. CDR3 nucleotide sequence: TGTGCCAGCAGCCAAGTCTTCGCTAGCGGGTTTAGCTCCTACGAGCAGTACTTC. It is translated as CASSQVFASGFSSYEQYF.